These 24 T cell receptor beta chains originate from one sample sequenced in a study of T-cell reconstitution after alpha-beta-depleted transplantation in children. Library preparation (for TCRbeta) was performed with unique molecular identifiers. A single record per CDR3 protein comes from TCRdb applying MiXCR to the PCR reads. The profile shows about 16,000 distinct CDR3 sequences, around 7.7% of them singletons. The sequencing used PBMCs, mostly from graft donor cells, collected 60 days after TCRalphabeta/CD19-depleted stem cell transplant. These receptors were taken from a boy in the first two years of life who had a stem cell transplant for Wiskott-Aldrich syndrome, so the T cells may come from the graft donor.

The table lists this clonotype with many counts. The rearrangement joins TRBV12-5 to TRBJ2-1; 9 positions match TRBD2. The CDR3 has 16 residues. Germline V gene sequence: CDR1 LGHNT, CDR2 FRNRAP. V lost 1 base and J lost 6; bases outside the gene matches: 7. The CDR3 coding sequence is TGTGCTAGTGGTTTGGGTTGGCGGGAGGGCCGCAATGAGCAGTTCTTC. It translates to CASGLGWREGRNEQFF.

This clonotype appeared many times. The chain has TRBV10-3 and TRBJ1-2, with D maybe TRBD1 (5 bases). CDR3 length equals 13 residues. Trimming left V 0 bases short and J 3 bases short, with 5 bases between. The V gene's germline CDR1 is ENHRY and CDR2 SYGVKD. In nucleotides, the CDR3 is TGTGCCATCAGTGAGTCCAGGGACTATGGCTACACCTTC. It is translated as CAISESRDYGYTF.

This clonotype was seen at least ten times. This chain joins TRBV4-1 and TRBJ2-1, with no clear D. Trimming pared 3 bases from V and 15 bases from J, leaving 24 bases between. Germline values: CDR1 MGHRA, CDR2 YSYEKL. The CDR3 length is 15 residues. The CDR3 protein is CASSHDISLRMGLFF. CDR3 sequence (DNA): TGCGCCAGCAGCCATGATATCTCCTTAAGGATGGGGTTGTTCTTC.

This clonotype was picked up many times. This chain uses TRBV29-1 with TRBJ2-3; TRBD2 is a possible D gene (6 bases). This CDR3 comprises 13 residues. Trimming removed 7 bases at V and 2 bases at J, with 13 bases between. Germline V CDR1 and CDR2: SQVTM, ANQGSEA. CDR3 in amino acids: CSGEGLTTDTQYF. In DNA form, the CDR3 reads TGCAGCGGCGAGGGACTCACCACAGATACGCAGTATTTT.

This clonotype was observed a few times. The V and J genes are TRBV11-1 and TRBJ1-1; D possibly corresponds to TRBD1 (5 bases). Trimming took off 0 bases at V and 0 bases at J, with 5 bases between the two ends. Per the germline V gene, CDR1 is SGHAT and CDR2 is FQDESV (reference sequence). The CDR3 sequence is 14 residues long. The CDR3 loop reads CASSLAGVNTEAFF. DNA for the CDR3: TGTGCCAGCAGCTTAGCAGGGGTGAACACTGAAGCTTTCTTT. The full variable domain, in which reference TRBV11-1 and TRBJ1-1 provide the parts outside the CDR3, is EAEVAQSPRYKITEKSQAVAFWCDPISGHATLYWYRQILGQGPELLVQFQDESVVDDSQLPKDRFSAERLKGVDSTLKIQPAELGDSAMYLCASSLAGVNTEAFFGQGTRLTVV.

The chain employs TRBV19 and TRBJ2-5; D is uncertain. Germline-derived CDR1 and CDR2 are LNHDA and SQIVND (reference sequence). V lost 7 bases and J lost 4, with 7 bases in between. The CDR3 contains 11 residues. The DNA for the CDR3 is TGTGCCAGTAAGGGTGGAGAGACCCAGTACTTC. Encoded protein: CASKGGETQYF.

This clonotype was counted at least ten times. V is TRBV12-3 or TRBV12-4 and J is TRBJ2-7; D remains unclear. Trimming left V 6 bases short and J 0 bases short, with 6 bases between. This CDR3 is built from 12 residues. The CDR3 loop is CASSLISYEQYF. The CDR3, as DNA: TGTGCCAGCAGCCTCATCTCCTACGAGCAGTACTTC.

This clonotype was seen ten or more times. The chain joins TRBV30 to TRBJ1-1; tentative D call: TRBD1 (5 bases). The germline V gene encodes CDR1 GTSNPN and CDR2 SVGIG (reference sequence). The CDR3 has 11 residues. V shed 8 bases and J shed 4 bases, with 11 bases lying between them. The CDR3 loop is CALGRITEAFF. The CDR3 bases are TGTGCCCTGGGACGAATCACTGAAGCTTTCTTT.

The table lists this clonotype with many counts. V and J are TRBV20-1 and TRBJ1-1; weak D call: TRBD1 (5 bases). The CDR3 runs to 14 residues. Trimming removed 3 bases from V and 1 base from J, with 12 bases in between. Germline loops: CDR1 DFQATT, CDR2 SNEGSKA (reference sequence). The CDR3 sequence is CSASFQGWNTEAFF. CDR3 sequence (DNA): TGCAGTGCTAGTTTTCAGGGCTGGAACACTGAAGCTTTCTTT.

Ten or more counts support this clonotype. J is TRBJ2-1 and V is TRBV11-2, with TRBD1 as a possible D gene (6 bases). The germline gives CDR1 SGHAT, CDR2 FQNNGV. The CDR3 sequence is 15 residues long. V gave up 5 bases and J gave up 3 bases, with 14 bases separating them. As DNA, the CDR3 is TGTGCCAGCAGCCACACCCGGGACAACTACAATGAGCAGTTCTTC. Amino acid sequence: CASSHTRDNYNEQFF.

This clonotype was picked up a small number of times. The chain carries TRBV6-5 and TRBJ2-6; 7 bases agree with TRBD1. The CDR3 loop spans 19 amino acids. The germline V gene encodes CDR1 MNHEY and CDR2 SVGAGI. V dropped 4 bases and J dropped 2; count of bases not matched to a gene: 14. The CDR3 region is CASSSTRSTGLAGANVLTF. Written as DNA, the CDR3 is TGTGCCAGCAGTTCTACCCGATCGACAGGGTTGGCTGGGGCCAACGTCCTGACTTTC.

The rearrangement uses TRBV10-3 and TRBJ1-2; D unresolved. The length of the CDR3 is 13 residues. The V gene lost 6 bases and the J gene lost 2 bases, with 10 bases spanning the gap. Per germline, CDR1 ENHRY and CDR2 SYGVKD. As DNA, the CDR3 is TGTGCCATCAGCCCTGGGCTAAACTATGGCTACACCTTC. Its protein is CAISPGLNYGYTF.

This clonotype was seen at least ten times. The rearrangement uses TRBV12-3 or TRBV12-4 and TRBJ1-1, with unresolved D. The CDR3 contains 14 residues. The V and J ends lost 3 bases and 0 bases respectively, with 8 bases between them. The CDR3 DNA sequence: TGTGCCAGCAGTTTTACCAGGATGAACACTGAAGCTTTCTTT. Its translation is CASSFTRMNTEAFF.

This clonotype was recorded at least ten times. The rearrangement joins TRBV20-1 to TRBJ1-2; D perhaps matches TRBD1 (6 bases). There are 16 residues in the CDR3. From germline, CDR1 is DFQATT and CDR2 SNEGSKA (reference sequence). Trimming stripped 2 bases from V and 1 base from J, with 17 bases between. CDR3 residues: CSARPIGQPNNYGYTF. The CDR3 DNA follows: TGCAGTGCTAGACCCATCGGACAGCCTAATAACTATGGCTACACCTTC.

This clonotype was seen many times. V is TRBV4-2 and J is TRBJ2-7; 10 bases are shared with TRBD2. This CDR3 spans 19 amino acids. Germline assignment: CDR1 LGHNA and CDR2 YNFKEQ. V trimming: 0 bases; J trimming: 1 base; junction bases outside the gene matches: 12. The CDR3 DNA reads as TGTGCCAGCAGCCAAGATCTTTGGCTAGCGGGGGCCTCATCCTACGAGCAGTACTTC. Translated, it gives CASSQDLWLAGASSYEQYF.

This clonotype was picked up many times. The rearrangement links TRBV28 to TRBJ2-1; D is unclear. Germline V gene lookup returns CDR1 MDHEN and CDR2 SYDVKM. The CDR3 loop spans 15 amino acids. V lost 7 bases and J lost 3, with 16 bases in between. CDR3 DNA: TGTGCCAGCACTACCGGGCCTCTAAACTACAATGAGCAGTTCTTC. This gives the protein CASTTGPLNYNEQFF. The full variable domain, completed using reference TRBV28 and TRBJ2-1, is DVKVTQSSRYLVKRTGEKVFLECVQDMDHENMFWYRQDPGLGLRLIYFSYDVKMKEKGDIPEGYSVSREKKERFSLILESASTNQTSMYLCASTTGPLNYNEQFFGPGTRLTVL.

This clonotype occurred many times. The chain employs TRBV12-3 or TRBV12-4 and TRBJ2-1; D gene ambiguous. V shed 3 bases and J shed 4 bases, with 13 bases lying between them. This CDR3 region has 15 residues. CDR3 in amino acids: CASSFHQYGYNEQFF. CDR3 coding DNA: TGTGCCAGCAGTTTCCACCAATACGGTTACAATGAGCAGTTCTTC.

This clonotype was seen ten or more times. The genes are TRBV5-5 and TRBJ2-7; TRBD2 matches 11 bases. Germline lookup yields CDR1 SGHKS and CDR2 YYEKEE (reference sequence). This CDR3 is built from 15 residues. Losses at the gene ends were 4 bases for V and 0 bases for J; bases not matched to a gene: 3. CDR3 sequence (DNA): TGTGCCAGCAGCGGGGGACTAGCGGTCTCCTACGAGCAGTACTTC. It is translated as CASSGGLAVSYEQYF.

This clonotype was observed many times. This chain links TRBV9 with TRBJ2-7, with 9 nucleotides matching TRBD1. The germline CDR1 and CDR2 sequences are SGDLS and YYNGEE. The ends lost 4 bases at V and 3 bases at J; junction bases unmatched: 5. The CDR3 runs 14 residues. CDR3 residues: CASSPRDRDYEQYF. DNA of the CDR3: TGTGCCAGCAGCCCCCGGGACAGGGACTACGAGCAGTACTTC.

This clonotype was found many times. The chain joins TRBV7-9 to TRBJ2-2; 14 bases are shared with TRBD2. V shed 6 bases, J shed 6 bases, and the junction held 6 bases outside the gene matches. This CDR3 contains 16 residues. CDR1 and CDR2 from the germline V gene are SEHNR and FQNEAQ (reference sequence). The CDR3 DNA follows: TGTGCCAGCAGTAATCCGGGACTAGCGGGAGCCGGGGAGCTGTTTTTT. This translates into CASSNPGLAGAGELFF.

In this sample, this clonotype is medium-sized. The rearrangement joins TRBV20-1 to TRBJ2-5, with a weak D call TRBD2 (6 bases). The V end was cut by 6 bases, the J end by 2 bases, with 16 bases between. Germline CDR1 is DFQATT and CDR2 is SNEGSKA (reference sequence). This CDR3 has 14 residues. The CDR3 loop is CSAARETLQETQYF. The CDR3 DNA reads TGCAGTGCGGCCCGGGAGACACTTCAAGAGACCCAGTACTTC.

This chain joins TRBV20-1 and TRBJ2-3; 7 nucleotides match TRBD1. Germline-derived CDR1 and CDR2 are DFQATT and SNEGSKA (reference sequence). The CDR3 length is 16 residues. The CDR3 DNA reads TGCTGTTCCCGAGTCCAGGGGGTCAGATTCACAGATACGCAGTATTTT. Translation gives CCSRVQGVRFTDTQYF.

The sample holds a few counts of this clonotype. The chain employs TRBV5-1 and TRBJ2-5; D unresolved. Trimming pared 3 bases from V and 5 bases from J, leaving 14 bases between. The CDR3 contains 14 residues. Germline CDR1 reads SGHRS; CDR2 reads YFSETQ. CDR3 sequence reads: CASSSLLRAETQYF. CDR3 in DNA: TGCGCCAGCAGCTCATTGCTACGGGCGGAGACCCAGTACTTC.

The table lists this clonotype with a few counts. The chain joins TRBV19 to TRBJ1-1, with 8 nucleotides matching TRBD1. Germline V CDR1 and CDR2: LNHDA, SQIVND (reference sequence). This CDR3 contains 13 residues. With 11 bases clipped from V and 2 bases from J, the junction kept 7 bases outside the gene matches. This CDR3 reads CAGKGQGNTEAFF. CDR3 DNA: TGTGCCGGGAAAGGACAGGGAAACACTGAAGCTTTCTTT.